This T cell receptor beta chain came from a study of cytomegalovirus exposure and HLA in healthy donors. It was with 60 Vbeta and 13 Jbeta primers that the PCR ran. The data were produced by immunoSEQ multiplex PCR, yet TCRdb's version contains in-frame clones alone and is incomplete. The sample holds over 35,000 clones. The germline CDR1 and CDR2 sequences are LGHNA and YNFKEQ. V lost 4 bases, J lost 1 base, and 6 bases stayed unmatched. The CDR3 totals 16 residues. The origin of this receptor is a woman aged 25 to 45 in good health and CMV-seronegative. The chain joins TRBV4-2 to TRBJ2-7, with 11 nucleotides matching TRBD2. The sample comprised PBMCs. As DNA, the CDR3 is TGTGCCAGCAGCCCCGGACTAGCGGGTATATCCTACGAGCAGTACTTC. Its protein is CASSPGLAGISYEQYF.